This entry is about one T cell receptor (beta chain). This clone was counted a single time. Its antigen has not been determined. No base qualities exist here, and no much larger clone lies one base off it. The data originate from a study of OX40 agonist ivuxolimab in advanced cancers. About the investigation overall: Ivuxolimab was a fully human IgG2 agonistic monoclonal antibody targeting the costimulatory receptor OX40 (CD134). Intravenous ivuxolimab was administered to patients every 2 weeks at six dose levels: 0.01, 0.1, 0.3, 1.5, 3 and 10 mg/kg. Among the approximately 50 dose-escalation patients, some 20 had hepatocellular carcinoma, approximately 15 melanoma, 9 renal cell carcinoma and 9 head and neck cancer. A male proportion of 82.7% and a mean age of around 60 years, ranging from 23 to 79, were recorded for the dose-escalation cohort. Patients were allowed to have had prior anti-PD-1, anti-PD-L1 or anti-CTLA-4 therapy, and less than 45% of the dose-escalation patients had previously received checkpoint inhibitors. Partial responses occurred in three dose-escalation patients, of whom one had hepatocellular carcinoma and two had cutaneous melanoma. The point of sequencing TCRbeta in the periphery was to test whether ivuxolimab changed TCR sequence diversity and drove clonal T-cell expansion. The monotherapy dose-escalation portion (N of about 57 patients) of the phase I ivuxolimab trial is reported in the paper.

Findings and caveats that apply to the study as a whole: Low levels of normalized T-cell clonal expansion were also seen in some nonresponding patients. Which antigens the clonally expanded peripheral T cells were specific for was not determined. At doses from 0.1 to 3.0 mg/kg, clonal expansion was seen in both CD4+ and CD8+ blood T cells between baseline and week 6. In the 0.1-3.0 mg/kg groups, partial responders had among the lowest normalized peripheral clonal expansion, particularly in CD8+ T cells. On average, CD8+ T cells showed more expanded clones than CD4+ T cells after ivuxolimab.

Patients with a history of autoimmune disease or receiving systemic immunosuppression were excluded from the trial. Peripheral blood for TCR sequencing was collected from all dose cohorts at baseline, on cycle 4 day 1, and on cycle 7 day 1. The samples were drawn from a first-in-human, open-label, multicenter phase I dose-escalation trial of ivuxolimab. Adults with locally advanced or metastatic melanoma, renal cell, hepatocellular, or head and neck squamous cell carcinoma were enrolled in the trial. CD4+ and CD8+ T cells were sorted separately from peripheral blood before TCR sequencing. For sequencing of the TCRbeta CDR3 region, genomic DNA was extracted from the sorted cells. TCRbeta CDR3 regions were sequenced using the immunoSEQ Assay. The table comes from immuneACCESS by way of TCRdb, which keeps in-frame sequences with V and J called. Part of the clones is missing from these tables; in studies checked, under half for an unresolved V gene and the rest for unknown reasons. For this sample the table gives some 59,000 clones, of which approximately 87% were detected only once. The ten largest clones take up about 5% of the sample.

The CDR3 measures 14 amino acids from cysteine to phenylalanine. Just the 42-base CDR3 DNA is kept, in frame starting at base 1. The germline V and J ends show losses of 4 bases and 5 bases respectively, and no gene match explains 2 bases of the junction. CDR1 and CDR2 (SEHNR, FQNEAQ) derive from the germline V gene (reference sequence). Sequences were derived from CD4+ or CD8+ T cells sorted from blood, sampled in a trial of the OX40 agonist ivuxolimab. The clonotype was recovered from an adult with an advanced solid tumor such as melanoma, head and neck, liver or kidney cancer. The chain was built from TRBV7-9 and TRBJ1-6; TRBD1 lines up with 7 middle nucleotides. The CDR3 corresponds to CASSSQGDNSPLHF. The DNA sequence follows: TGTGCCAGCAGCTCGCAGGGGGATAATTCACCCCTCCACTTT. With the portions outside the CDR3 filled from the reference TRBV7-9 and TRBJ1-6 genes, the complete variable region becomes DTGVSQNPRHKITKRGQNVTFRCDPISEHNRLYWYRQTLGQGPEFLTYFQNEAQLEKSRLLSDRFSAERPKGSFSTLEIQRTEQGDSAMYLCASSSQGDNSPLHFGNGTRLTVT.